This is a list of T cell receptor beta chains from one sample in a study of T cells in localized non-small cell lung cancer. Measured with immunoSEQ multiplex PCR; TCRdb has only the in-frame clones, and not every one. Altogether some 24,000 clones are present, approximately 90% being singletons, with the ten largest covering 2.7%. Sequenced material: peripheral blood, taken before any cancer treatment. The source of these receptors is a woman aged 35 to 69 with stage I lung adenocarcinoma. The CDR3 runs from the conserved cysteine through the conserved F or W. A D gene is named only where the DNA matches it firmly. Not every row has a clone size; where given, it reads once, few, many or a size class.

j_call | v_call | d_call | clone_size | cdr3_aa | cdr3_nt
TRBJ2-4 | TRBV6-4 | - | - | CASSDSTGVNIQYF | TGTGCCAGCAGTGACTCCACCGGGGTAAACATTCAGTACTTC
TRBJ2-5 | TRBV2 | - | - | CASNFYEQETQYF | TGTGCCAGCAACTTCTACGAACAAGAGACCCAGTACTTC
TRBJ1-1 | TRBV6-5 | - | once | CASSYRAGVSTEAFF | TGTGCCAGCAGTTACAGGGCAGGGGTAAGCACTGAAGCTTTCTTT
TRBJ2-6 | TRBV28 | - | - | CASSSSGTGANVLTF | TGTGCCAGCAGTTCATCAGGGACTGGGGCCAACGTCCTGACTTTC
TRBJ2-7 | TRBV18 | - | - | CASSPTTTTYEQYF | TGTGCCAGCTCACCAACGACAACGACCTACGAGCAGTACTTC
TRBJ2-5 | TRBV28 | - | - | CASSLQGLTQYF | TGTGCCAGCAGTTTACAGGGGTTGACCCAGTACTTC
TRBJ1-1 | TRBV15 | TRBD1 | - | CATSKDRGRGVTEAFF | TGTGCCACCAGCAAGGACAGGGGGAGAGGAGTCACTGAAGCTTTCTTT
TRBJ2-1 | TRBV5-4 | - | - | CASSFNRDSWFF | TGTGCCAGCAGCTTCAACCGGGATTCATGGTTCTTC
TRBJ2-7 | TRBV6-6 | TRBD2 | - | CASTPRSGGEQYF | TGTGCCAGCACCCCCCGCTCGGGAGGCGAGCAGTACTTC
TRBJ2-2 | TRBV5-4 | - | - | CASSRDIGSGELFF | TGTGCCAGCAGCCGGGACATAGGATCCGGGGAGCTGTTTTTT
TRBJ2-2 | TRBV5-1 | - | - | CASADGDTGELFF | TGCGCCAGTGCGGACGGAGACACCGGGGAGCTGTTTTTT
TRBJ1-4 | TRBV28 | - | once | CASRAHAVSNEKLFF | TGTGCCAGCAGGGCACACGCCGTCTCTAATGAAAAACTGTTTTTT
TRBJ2-5 | TRBV5-1 | - | - | CASTHLTRRGGETQYF | TGCGCCAGCACACATCTGACCAGGAGGGGAGGAGAGACCCAGTACTTC
TRBJ2-5 | TRBV6-1 | TRBD2 | - | CASSRLAGAETQYF | TGTGCCAGCAGCCGACTAGCGGGAGCGGAGACCCAGTACTTC
TRBJ2-7 | TRBV6-4 | - | - | CASSGPRDKSEWQYF | TGTGCCAGCAGTGGCCCCCGGGACAAGTCCGAGTGGCAGTACTTC
TRBJ1-1 | TRBV28 | TRBD1 | - | CASSAQQGATTEAFF | TGTGCCAGCAGTGCTCAACAGGGGGCGACCACTGAAGCTTTCTTT
TRBJ1-2 | TRBV28 | - | - | CASSSYREYGYTF | TGTGCCAGCAGTTCATATAGGGAGTATGGCTACACCTTC
TRBJ2-3 | TRBV11-2 | - | - | CASSDPGGGEDTQYF | TGTGCCAGCAGCGACCCCGGGGGCGGGGAAGATACGCAGTATTTT
TRBJ2-1 | TRBV29-1 | - | - | CSVERRDYNEQFF | TGCAGCGTTGAAAGGCGGGATTACAATGAGCAGTTCTTC
TRBJ2-7 | TRBV20-1 | - | - | CSARDGYEQYF | TGCAGTGCTAGAGATGGCTACGAGCAGTACTTC
TRBJ1-1 | TRBV9 | - | - | CASSPQQGAAFF | TGTGCCAGCAGCCCTCAACAGGGCGCAGCTTTCTTT
TRBJ2-7 | TRBV18 | TRBD1 | - | CASSPGTGHREQYF | TGTGCCAGCTCACCCGGGACAGGGCATCGGGAGCAGTACTTC
TRBJ1-1 | TRBV9 | - | - | CASSVGGSFSTEAFF | TGTGCCAGCAGCGTAGGCGGCAGTTTCAGTACTGAAGCTTTCTTT
TRBJ2-7 | TRBV2 | TRBD2 | - | CASSEGVAGVYEQYF | TGTGCCAGCAGTGAGGGGGTAGCGGGAGTTTACGAGCAGTACTTC
TRBJ2-5 | TRBV7-7 | TRBD2 | once | CASSLGLAGNQETQYF | TGTGCCAGCAGTTTAGGACTAGCGGGTAACCAAGAGACCCAGTACTTC
TRBJ1-1 | TRBV5-1 | - | - | CASRDGQPNTEAFF | TGCGCCAGCAGGGACGGACAGCCGAACACTGAAGCTTTCTTT
TRBJ1-5 | TRBV6-1 | - | - | CASSEVSNNQPQHF | TGTGCCAGCAGTGAAGTAAGCAACAATCAGCCCCAGCATTTT
TRBJ1-2 | TRBV18 | - | - | CASSPQSRDGYGYTF | TGTGCCAGCTCACCACAATCAAGGGATGGCTATGGCTACACCTTC
TRBJ1-5 | TRBV4-2 | - | - | CASSLTGTGQPQHF | TGTGCCAGCAGCCTCACAGGGACGGGGCAGCCCCAGCATTTT
TRBJ2-7 | TRBV29-1 | TRBD2 | - | CSGRLAGSYEQYF | TGCAGCGGACGCTTAGCGGGGTCCTACGAGCAGTACTTC
TRBJ1-4 | TRBV25-1 | - | - | CASSEFLQGRGEKLFF | TGTGCCAGCAGTGAATTCCTACAGGGTCGAGGGGAAAAACTGTTTTTT
TRBJ2-7 | TRBV7-9 | TRBD2 | few | CASSVGTSGSHQYF | TGTGCCAGCAGCGTAGGGACTAGCGGGAGTCACCAGTACTTC
TRBJ2-7 | TRBV28 | - | - | CASIRGYEQYF | TGTGCCAGCATACGAGGATACGAGCAGTACTTC
TRBJ2-1 | TRBV10-3 | TRBD2 | - | CAIRGLAGDYNEQFF | TGTGCCATCAGAGGACTAGCGGGAGACTACAATGAGCAGTTCTTC
TRBJ2-7 | TRBV6-6 | - | - | CASSYSPYEQYF | TGTGCCAGCAGTTACTCCCCCTACGAGCAGTACTTC
TRBJ2-7 | TRBV19 | TRBD2 | once | CASSIAAGAGEQYF | TGTGCCAGTAGTATAGCAGCGGGAGCAGGGGAGCAGTACTTC
TRBJ2-7 | TRBV7-3 | - | - | CASSFPGQGLGGGF | TGTGCCAGCAGCTTCCCAGGACAGGGTTTGGGAGGGGGGTTC
TRBJ2-3 | TRBV5-1 | - | - | CASSPRSLVSGTDTQYF | TGCGCCAGCAGCCCCCGATCCCTAGTGAGCGGCACAGATACGCAGTATTTT
TRBJ1-2 | TRBV6-6 | - | - | CASSYPGPNYGYTF | TGTGCCAGCAGTTATCCGGGGCCGAACTATGGCTACACCTTC
TRBJ2-3 | TRBV25-1 | - | - | CASSEWQAGADTQYF | TGTGCCAGCAGTGAATGGCAGGCAGGGGCAGATACGCAGTATTTT
TRBJ2-3 | TRBV11-3 | TRBD1 | - | CASSLGDRTLKDTQYF | TGTGCCAGCAGCTTAGGGGACAGGACACTAAAGGATACGCAGTATTTT
TRBJ2-5 | TRBV18 | TRBD2 | - | CASSPVAGSQETQYF | TGTGCCAGCTCACCTGTAGCGGGCTCGCAAGAGACCCAGTACTTC
TRBJ2-5 | TRBV6-1 | - | few | CASSVQSAFQYF | TGTGCCAGCAGTGTACAGTCGGCGTTCCAGTACTTC
TRBJ1-4 | TRBV19 | - | - | CASGAAHENNEKLFF | TGTGCCAGTGGGGCCGCCCACGAAAATAATGAAAAACTGTTTTTT